Listed below are T cell receptor beta chains from one sample, sequenced in a study of T-cell reconstitution after alpha-beta-depleted transplantation in children. TCRdb re-derived calls from the PCR reads in MiXCR, one entry per CDR3 protein. The sample holds roughly 300,000 distinct CDR3 sequences; under 13% are singletons and the top ten take more than 2%. Sequences were derived from PBMCs from the stem cell graft donor, sampled from the stem cell graft. The receptors derive from a human donor who donated a stem cell graft to a child with acute lymphoblastic leukemia. Each CDR3 is given with its conserved first and last residue. The D gene is left open where the match is weak. Size is omitted from some rows. Given values are once, few, many or a class for expanded clones.

clone size: .; J gene: TRBJ2-1; V gene: TRBV7-2; D gene: .; CDR3 DNA: TGTGCCAGCAGCTACACAACGGCCTGGCAGTTCTTC; CDR3 protein: CASSYTTAWQFF
clone size: .; J gene: TRBJ2-1; V gene: TRBV5-1; D gene: .; CDR3 DNA: TGCGCCAGCACCCCGGGAGACCAAGAGGATGAGCAGTTCTTC; CDR3 protein: CASTPGDQEDEQFF
clone size: many; J gene: TRBJ2-7; V gene: TRBV4-2; D gene: .; CDR3 DNA: TGTGCCAGCAGCCAAGCCCCGGTACAGGGTTACGAGCAGTACTTC; CDR3 protein: CASSQAPVQGYEQYF
clone size: few; J gene: TRBJ2-7; V gene: TRBV5-1; D gene: .; CDR3 DNA: TGCGCCAGCCGGTACAGGGACGCCTACGAGCAGTACTTC; CDR3 protein: CASRYRDAYEQYF
clone size: many; J gene: TRBJ2-7; V gene: TRBV6-2/TRBV6-3; D gene: .; CDR3 DNA: TGTGCCAGCAGCACGTACTACGAGCAGTACTTC; CDR3 protein: CASSTYYEQYF
clone size: many; J gene: TRBJ2-5; V gene: TRBV5-1; D gene: .; CDR3 DNA: TGCGCCAGCAGCAGATTCGAAGAGACCCAGTACTTC; CDR3 protein: CASSRFEETQYF
clone size: few; J gene: TRBJ2-1; V gene: TRBV12-3/TRBV12-4; D gene: TRBD2; CDR3 DNA: TGTGCCAGCAGTTTATTAGCTAGCGGGTACGATGAGCAGTTCTTC; CDR3 protein: CASSLLASGYDEQFF
clone size: few; J gene: TRBJ2-7; V gene: TRBV12-3/TRBV12-4; D gene: TRBD2; CDR3 DNA: TGTGCCAGCAGTCTTCAGACTAGCGGGGATCAGTACTTC; CDR3 protein: CASSLQTSGDQYF
clone size: many; J gene: TRBJ2-7; V gene: TRBV6-1; D gene: .; CDR3 DNA: TGTGCCAGCAGTAAAGGAACAGGGATCGACGAGCAGTACTTC; CDR3 protein: CASSKGTGIDEQYF
clone size: many; J gene: TRBJ2-2; V gene: TRBV20-1; D gene: TRBD1; CDR3 DNA: TGCAGTGCTAGACAGGGGGCGAACACCGGGGAGCTGTTTTTT; CDR3 protein: CSARQGANTGELFF
clone size: few; J gene: TRBJ1-2; V gene: TRBV2; D gene: .; CDR3 DNA: TGTGCCAGCAGTGAAATCGCCGGGACGGATGGCTACACCTTC; CDR3 protein: CASSEIAGTDGYTF
clone size: few; J gene: TRBJ2-7; V gene: TRBV10-3; D gene: TRBD1; CDR3 DNA: TGTGCCACCGGGGACAGGGACCACGAGCAGTACTTC; CDR3 protein: CATGDRDHEQYF
clone size: few; J gene: TRBJ2-7; V gene: TRBV4-3; D gene: .; CDR3 DNA: TGCGCCAGCAGCCAAGGTCAAGAAATTTCCTACGAGCAGTACTTC; CDR3 protein: CASSQGQEISYEQYF
clone size: few; J gene: TRBJ2-7; V gene: TRBV20-1; D gene: .; CDR3 DNA: TGCAGTGCCTCCTCGCTGACGGAAAACTACGAGCAGTACTTC; CDR3 protein: CSASSLTENYEQYF
clone size: few; J gene: TRBJ2-7; V gene: TRBV4-2; D gene: .; CDR3 DNA: TGTGCCAGCAGCCACCCCATCAGCGACGAGCAGTACTTC; CDR3 protein: CASSHPISDEQYF
clone size: .; J gene: TRBJ2-7; V gene: TRBV5-1; D gene: TRBD1; CDR3 DNA: TGCGCCAGCAGCGGACAGGGTAGGCTCTACGAGCAGTACTTC; CDR3 protein: CASSGQGRLYEQYF
clone size: few; J gene: TRBJ1-1; V gene: TRBV4-1; D gene: .; CDR3 DNA: TGCGCCAGCAGCCAAGAGGGGGGGATGAACACTGAAGCTTTCTTT; CDR3 protein: CASSQEGGMNTEAFF
clone size: .; J gene: TRBJ2-3; V gene: TRBV4-3; D gene: .; CDR3 DNA: TGCGCCAGCAGCCAAGAAGGCGGACTCACAGATACGCAGTATTTT; CDR3 protein: CASSQEGGLTDTQYF
clone size: many; J gene: TRBJ2-1; V gene: TRBV5-1; D gene: .; CDR3 DNA: TGCGCCAGCAGTGAGGGACCTGAGCAGTTCTTC; CDR3 protein: CASSEGPEQFF
clone size: few; J gene: TRBJ2-2; V gene: TRBV5-1; D gene: .; CDR3 DNA: TGCGCCAGCAACCCGGACAGCGCGAACACCGGGGAGCTGTTTTTT; CDR3 protein: CASNPDSANTGELFF
clone size: .; J gene: TRBJ1-2; V gene: TRBV5-1; D gene: .; CDR3 DNA: TGCGCCAGCAGCACCCCGGGAGAACTATATGGCTACACCTTC; CDR3 protein: CASSTPGELYGYTF
clone size: many; J gene: TRBJ2-1; V gene: TRBV7-9; D gene: .; CDR3 DNA: TGTGCCAGCAGCTTAGTAACCTATGAGCAGTTCTTC; CDR3 protein: CASSLVTYEQFF
clone size: few; J gene: TRBJ2-1; V gene: TRBV19; D gene: .; CDR3 DNA: TGTGCCAGTAGTATGGGGGGGCTCAATGAGCAGTTCTTC; CDR3 protein: CASSMGGLNEQFF
clone size: .; J gene: TRBJ1-2; V gene: TRBV20-1; D gene: TRBD1; CDR3 DNA: TGCAGTGCACCATCGAGACAGGGATTGGATGGCTACACCTTC; CDR3 protein: CSAPSRQGLDGYTF
clone size: .; J gene: TRBJ2-3; V gene: TRBV5-1; D gene: .; CDR3 DNA: TGCGCCACTGCGCTTGGGGTCAGGGATACGCAGTATTTT; CDR3 protein: CATALGVRDTQYF
clone size: .; J gene: TRBJ2-1; V gene: TRBV27; D gene: .; CDR3 DNA: TGTGCCAGCGGTGGGATCGGGAGAAACAATGAGCAGTTCTTC; CDR3 protein: CASGGIGRNNEQFF
clone size: few; J gene: TRBJ1-5; V gene: TRBV7-8; D gene: TRBD1; CDR3 DNA: TGTGCCAGCAGCACTGGAAGAGACAGGGGCCGCAGCAATCAGCCCCAGCATTTT; CDR3 protein: CASSTGRDRGRSNQPQHF
clone size: few; J gene: TRBJ2-3; V gene: TRBV11-1; D gene: TRBD2; CDR3 DNA: TGTGCCAGCATCCTACCACCGGGACTAGCAGAACTCACAGATACGCAGTATTTT; CDR3 protein: CASILPPGLAELTDTQYF
clone size: few; J gene: TRBJ1-5; V gene: TRBV12-3/TRBV12-4; D gene: .; CDR3 DNA: TGTGCCAGCAGTTTATTCACCGGGGCCAATCAGCCCCAGCATTTT; CDR3 protein: CASSLFTGANQPQHF
clone size: few; J gene: TRBJ2-2; V gene: TRBV25-1; D gene: TRBD1; CDR3 DNA: TGTGCCAGCAGTGAAACTGGGACAGGGAACACCGGGGAGCTGTTTTTT; CDR3 protein: CASSETGTGNTGELFF
clone size: few; J gene: TRBJ2-7; V gene: TRBV6-5; D gene: TRBD2; CDR3 DNA: TGTGCCAGCAGTTCTAGCGGGACTAAGGAGTACTTC; CDR3 protein: CASSSSGTKEYF
clone size: few; J gene: TRBJ2-1; V gene: TRBV7-9; D gene: TRBD2; CDR3 DNA: TGTGCCAGCAGCTCGTCCCCGGGACTAGCGACGGCTGGGTTCTTC; CDR3 protein: CASSSSPGLATAGFF
clone size: few; J gene: TRBJ2-5; V gene: TRBV12-3/TRBV12-4; D gene: TRBD1; CDR3 DNA: TGTGCCAGCAGGGACAGGGGGATCCAAGAGACCCAGTACTTC; CDR3 protein: CASRDRGIQETQYF
clone size: few; J gene: TRBJ2-7; V gene: TRBV4-1; D gene: .; CDR3 DNA: TGCGCCAGCAGCCAAGAGAACAGGGACTACGAGCAGTACTTC; CDR3 protein: CASSQENRDYEQYF
clone size: .; J gene: TRBJ1-1; V gene: TRBV11-2; D gene: TRBD1; CDR3 DNA: TGTGCCAGCAGCCAGGGACAGGGTTTTGAAGCTTTCTTT; CDR3 protein: CASSQGQGFEAFF
clone size: few; J gene: TRBJ2-3; V gene: TRBV28; D gene: .; CDR3 DNA: TGTGCCAGCAGTTTCAACGGGCAGGGAACAGATACGCAGTATTTT; CDR3 protein: CASSFNGQGTDTQYF
clone size: few; J gene: TRBJ2-1; V gene: TRBV3-1; D gene: .; CDR3 DNA: TGTGCCAGCAGTGTCCCAGGCACCTTATCCAATGAGCAGTTCTTC; CDR3 protein: CASSVPGTLSNEQFF
clone size: few; J gene: TRBJ2-2; V gene: TRBV20-1; D gene: TRBD2; CDR3 DNA: TGCAGTGCTAGTCCCCCCGGGAGGGACGTCGGGGAGCTGTTTTTT; CDR3 protein: CSASPPGRDVGELFF
clone size: few; J gene: TRBJ2-7; V gene: TRBV7-6; D gene: TRBD1; CDR3 DNA: TGTGCCAGCAGCTTAGATTTGTCAGGGGGCTACGAGCAGTACTTC; CDR3 protein: CASSLDLSGGYEQYF
clone size: many; J gene: TRBJ2-3; V gene: TRBV11-2; D gene: TRBD1; CDR3 DNA: TGTGCCAGCAGCCCCGCCGGGACAGGGGCGGATACGCAGTATTTT; CDR3 protein: CASSPAGTGADTQYF
clone size: .; J gene: TRBJ1-2; V gene: TRBV12-3/TRBV12-4; D gene: .; CDR3 DNA: TGTGCCAGCAGTTCCCTCGACATCTCGTATGGCTACACCTTC; CDR3 protein: CASSSLDISYGYTF
clone size: few; J gene: TRBJ2-7; V gene: TRBV5-4; D gene: .; CDR3 DNA: TGTGCCAGCAGCCCTGCCGGCCGTCTCGACGAGCAGTACTTC; CDR3 protein: CASSPAGRLDEQYF
clone size: .; J gene: TRBJ2-2; V gene: TRBV7-2; D gene: TRBD1; CDR3 DNA: TGTGCCAGCAGGGATGATCGGGACAGGGTCACCGGGGAGCTGTTTTTT; CDR3 protein: CASRDDRDRVTGELFF
clone size: .; J gene: TRBJ2-5; V gene: TRBV4-3; D gene: TRBD2; CDR3 DNA: TGCGCCAGCAGCCAAGGTGTGGGACTAGCGGGAGGCGAGAAGACCCAGTACTTC; CDR3 protein: CASSQGVGLAGGEKTQYF
clone size: few; J gene: TRBJ2-7; V gene: TRBV20-1; D gene: .; CDR3 DNA: TGCAGTGCTAGAGACCCCCCTCGGGGGTCCCCCTACGAGCAGTACTTC; CDR3 protein: CSARDPPRGSPYEQYF
clone size: many; J gene: TRBJ2-1; V gene: TRBV4-2; D gene: .; CDR3 DNA: TGTGCCAGCAGCCGCTTGGTGGACAATGAGCAGTTCTTC; CDR3 protein: CASSRLVDNEQFF
clone size: .; J gene: TRBJ1-5; V gene: TRBV6-2/TRBV6-3; D gene: .; CDR3 DNA: TGTGCCAGCAGTTACCGCAGGGACGACAATCAGCCCCGGCATTTT; CDR3 protein: CASSYRRDDNQPRHF
clone size: .; J gene: TRBJ2-1; V gene: TRBV5-1; D gene: TRBD2; CDR3 DNA: TGCGCCAGCAGCTTGGAGGGCGGCGGGAGGCCGGGGAATGAGCAGTTCTTC; CDR3 protein: CASSLEGGGRPGNEQFF
clone size: .; J gene: TRBJ1-1; V gene: TRBV4-1; D gene: .; CDR3 DNA: TGCGCCAGCAGCCATGAGGGTCGGGGATGGAACACTGAAGCTTTCTTT; CDR3 protein: CASSHEGRGWNTEAFF
clone size: many; J gene: TRBJ2-7; V gene: TRBV11-2; D gene: .; CDR3 DNA: TGTGCCAGCAGCTCCGACTCCTACGAGCAGTACTTC; CDR3 protein: CASSSDSYEQYF
clone size: many; J gene: TRBJ1-1; V gene: TRBV6-1; D gene: TRBD1; CDR3 DNA: TGTGCCAGCAGCACTAGGACAGGGGATACTGAAGCTTTCTTT; CDR3 protein: CASSTRTGDTEAFF
clone size: many; J gene: TRBJ2-5; V gene: TRBV24-1; D gene: .; CDR3 DNA: TGTGCCACCAGTGATCGGACCTGGTGGGAGCAAGAGACCCAGTACTTC; CDR3 protein: CATSDRTWWEQETQYF
clone size: .; J gene: TRBJ1-4; V gene: TRBV20-1; D gene: .; CDR3 DNA: TGCAGTGCTCCTCCCGGTGGGTCAACTAATGAAAAACTGTTTTTT; CDR3 protein: CSAPPGGSTNEKLFF
clone size: many; J gene: TRBJ2-3; V gene: TRBV20-1; D gene: TRBD2; CDR3 DNA: TGCAGTGCTAGAGTAGAGACTAGCGGTTACACAGATACGCAGTATTTT; CDR3 protein: CSARVETSGYTDTQYF